This record concerns one T cell receptor (beta chain) sequence. This sample was included in a study of control samples from healthy donors and cancer patients. The junction had 6 bases not matched to a gene; V was cut back by 2 bases and J by 2 bases. Per the germline V gene, CDR1 is LGHDT and CDR2 is YNNKEL (reference sequence). CDR3 length equals 18 residues. Generated by immunoSEQ multiplex PCR, the TCRdb table keeps only in-frame clones and is missing some. The profile shows fewer than 130,000 clones, 70% to 90% of them singletons. The sample taken for sequencing was PBMCs. This chain uses TRBV3-1 (or the pseudogene TRBV3-2) with TRBJ2-2, with TRBD2 matching 12 bases. This clonotype was sampled from a woman aged 60-75 years with lung cancer. The CDR3 sequence: CASSQTGTSGHNTGELFF. The CDR3 region has the DNA TGTGCCAGCAGCCAAACCGGGACTAGCGGGCATAACACCGGGGAGCTGTTTTTT.